This note documents a single TCR beta chain sequence. Its matching antigen is unknown. Deletions cut 5 bases from V and 7 bases from J, with 15 bases between. The CDR3 length is 13 residues. Germline V gene lookup returns CDR1 SSHAT and CDR2 FNYEAQ (reference sequence). This sample stems from a study of a mutant IDH1 vaccine in newly diagnosed glioma. About the study: The start of vaccination came 4-6 weeks after radiotherapy alone, or with temozolomide cycles.

Stated time point: week 35, safety follow-up. Mutant IDH1 20-mer peptide, at 300 ug, made up each vaccine dose, with topical imiquimod. The method was immunoSEQ multiplex PCR; TCRdb's version includes in-frame clones alone and lacks a portion of them. The data hold about 56,000 clones, with approximately 87% observed a single time. The clonotype originates from a man aged 40-49 years with glioma. This rearrangement joins TRBV7-7 to TRBJ2-7, with TRBD2 as a possible D gene (6 bases). Here the sequenced sample was PBMCs, taken from a glioma patient whose treatment included an IDH1 peptide vaccine. The CDR3 DNA reads as TGTGCCAGCAGCCCGGGTTTGGGGAGGGAGCAGTACTTC. This codes for CASSPGLGREQYF.